This TCR beta chain was sequenced for a study of blood T cell repertoires in COVID-19. Looking at the study overall: Samples came from the United States, Italy and Spain, spanning acute and convalescent COVID-19. PBMCs, B-cell-depleted T cells, or T cells provided the cDNA or gDNA that made up the material.

As processed by the authors: It was from reference gene primer amplification that nucleated cell counts were estimated. Clones were read by immunoSEQ multiplex PCR, and TCRdb kept only the in-frame ones, dropping some. V and J calls and clone size are those listed in that table; D and trimming were worked out from the DNA. In the table there are roughly 250,000 clones, approximately 90% of which are singletons. CDR1 is LNHDA, CDR2 SQIVND, per germline (reference sequence). The CDR3 totals 16 residues. Unmatched junction bases numbered 11, after V lost 8 bases and J lost 6 bases. V and J are TRBV19 and TRBJ1-5; 12 nucleotides line up with TRBD1. The sample consisted of peripheral blood. This TCR was recovered from a woman aged 40 to 50 with acute or convalescent COVID-19. CDR3 region: CASSNPGQGAIQPQHF. The CDR3, as DNA: TGTGCCAGTTCAAATCCGGGACAGGGGGCGATTCAGCCCCAGCATTTT. Filled out from reference TRBV19 and TRBJ1-5, the complete variable domain reads DGGITQSPKYLFRKEGQNVTLSCEQNLNHDAMYWYRQDPGQGLRLIYYSQIVNDFQKGDIAEGYSVSREKKESFPLTVTSAQKNPTAFYLCASSNPGQGAIQPQHFGDGTRLSIL.